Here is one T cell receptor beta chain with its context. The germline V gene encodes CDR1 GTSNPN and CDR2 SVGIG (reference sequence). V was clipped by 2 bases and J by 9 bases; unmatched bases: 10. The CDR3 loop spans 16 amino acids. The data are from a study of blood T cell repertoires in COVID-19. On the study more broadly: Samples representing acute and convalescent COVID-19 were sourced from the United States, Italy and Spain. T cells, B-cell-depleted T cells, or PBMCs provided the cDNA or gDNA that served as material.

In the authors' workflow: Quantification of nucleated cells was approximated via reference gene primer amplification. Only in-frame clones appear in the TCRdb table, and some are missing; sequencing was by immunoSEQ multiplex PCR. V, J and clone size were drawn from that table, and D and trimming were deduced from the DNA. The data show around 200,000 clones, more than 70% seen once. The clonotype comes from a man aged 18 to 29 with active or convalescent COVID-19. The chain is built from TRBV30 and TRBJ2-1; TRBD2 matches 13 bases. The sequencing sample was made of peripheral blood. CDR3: CAWSLGLAGTFTEQFF. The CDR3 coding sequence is TGTGCCTGGAGTCTGGGACTAGCGGGAACTTTTACTGAGCAGTTCTTC.